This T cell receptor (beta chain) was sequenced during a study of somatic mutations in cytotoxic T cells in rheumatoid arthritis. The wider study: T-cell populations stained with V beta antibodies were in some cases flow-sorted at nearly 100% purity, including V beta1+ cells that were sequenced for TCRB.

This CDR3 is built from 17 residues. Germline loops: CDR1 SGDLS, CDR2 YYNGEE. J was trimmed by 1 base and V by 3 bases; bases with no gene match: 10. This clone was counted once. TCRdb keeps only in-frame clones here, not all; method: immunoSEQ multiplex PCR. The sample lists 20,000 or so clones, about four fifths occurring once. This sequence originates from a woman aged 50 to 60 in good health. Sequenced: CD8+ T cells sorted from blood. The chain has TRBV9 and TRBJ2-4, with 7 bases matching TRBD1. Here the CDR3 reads CASSELPGQSAKNIQYF. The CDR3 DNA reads TGTGCCAGCAGCGAACTACCGGGACAGTCTGCCAAAAACATTCAGTACTTC.